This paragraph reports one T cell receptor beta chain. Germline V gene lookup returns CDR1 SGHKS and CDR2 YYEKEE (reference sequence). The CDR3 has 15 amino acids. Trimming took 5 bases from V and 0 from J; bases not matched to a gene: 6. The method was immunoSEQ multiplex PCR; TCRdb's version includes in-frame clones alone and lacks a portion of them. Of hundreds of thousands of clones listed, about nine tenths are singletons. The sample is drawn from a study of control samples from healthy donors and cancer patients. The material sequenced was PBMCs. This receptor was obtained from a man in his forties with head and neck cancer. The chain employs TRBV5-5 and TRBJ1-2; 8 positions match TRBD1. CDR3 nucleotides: TGTGCCAGCAGAACTGACAGGGGAGCTAACTATGGCTACACCTTC. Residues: CASRTDRGANYGYTF.